The 27 T cell receptor beta chains in this list originate from one sample, sequenced in a study of beta chain features in type 1 diabetes. The sequenced template was cDNA made from the entire isolated RNA. TCRdb's table, derived via immunoSEQ multiplex PCR, lists solely in-frame clones and lacks some. The sample contains 220,000 or so clones, about 71% of which appear only once. The material sequenced was naive CD4+ T cells from blood. The receptor set was obtained from a man aged 25 to 40 in good health.

The chain joins TRBV30 to TRBJ2-4; weak D call: TRBD2 (5 bases). V was shortened by 2 bases and J by 8 bases, with 10 bases between the two germline ends. This CDR3 has 12 residues. Germline V gene sequence: CDR1 GTSNPN, CDR2 SVGIG (reference sequence). CDR3 nucleotide sequence: TGTGCCTGGAGTCCCTCCGGGGACATTCAGTACTTC. It specifies CAWSPSGDIQYF.

This clone was counted a few times. The J gene is TRBJ1-1, the V gene TRBV30; D possibly corresponds to TRBD1 (5 bases). V was trimmed by 0 bases and J by 5 bases, leaving 7 bases between them. CDR1 is GTSNPN, CDR2 SVGIG, per germline (reference sequence). This CDR3 contains 12 residues. The CDR3 nucleotides are TGTGCCTGGAGTGTCAAGGGGACTGAAGCTTTCTTT. Protein product: CAWSVKGTEAFF.

In its sample, this clone was seen once. The chain joins TRBV28 to TRBJ2-7; D gene ambiguous. The CDR3 spans 10 residues. V lost 10 bases and J 2 bases, leaving 6 bases between the germline ends. Germline lookup yields CDR1 MDHEN and CDR2 SYDVKM. In nucleotides, the CDR3 is TGTGCCACCCGCACCTACGAGCAGTACTTC. Amino acid sequence: CATRTYEQYF.

The chain joins TRBV28 to TRBJ1-2; D remains ambiguous. The CDR3 is made up of 14 amino acids. Between the trimmed V and J ends, which lost 5 bases and 8 bases, there was a span of 18 bases. Germline V gene lookup returns CDR1 MDHEN and CDR2 SYDVKM. CDR3 sequence reads: CASSTRAQLRGYTF. The CDR3 DNA is TGTGCCAGCAGTACCCGGGCCCAATTGAGGGGCTACACCTTC.

To note about this clone: The conserved closing phenylalanine or tryptophan is absent in this CDR3, likely reflecting a read error. The chain joins TRBV30 to TRBJ2-3, with D unresolved. CDR1 is GTSNPN, CDR2 SVGIG, per germline (reference sequence). The CDR3 is made up of 11 amino acids. Trimming removed 8 bases at V and 1 base at J, with 7 bases between. CDR3 DNA: TGTGCCGGTGGCCGCACAGATACGCAGTATGTT. Translated, it gives CAGGRTDTQYV.

CDR3 sequence: CAWSGMGRPYEQYF. The CDR3 DNA reads TGTGCCTGGAGTGGAATGGGTAGACCCTACGAGCAGTACTTC. This chain joins TRBV30 and TRBJ2-7; D is undetermined. The CDR3 loop spans 14 amino acids. From germline, CDR1 is GTSNPN and CDR2 SVGIG (reference sequence). Between the trimmed V and J ends, which lost 1 base and 2 bases, there was a span of 12 bases.

The genes are TRBV30 and TRBJ1-1, with unresolved D. The CDR3 runs 14 residues. The germline V gene encodes CDR1 GTSNPN and CDR2 SVGIG (reference sequence). With 7 bases removed from V and 5 bases from J, the gap between germline ends came to 20 bases. The CDR3 DNA sequence: TGTGCCTCGTACCTTCGGGGAAGAGCAACTGAAGCTTTCTTT. This codes for CASYLRGRATEAFF.

The chain combines TRBV30 with TRBJ2-7, with 7 bases identical to TRBD1. V lost 2 bases to trimming and J lost 6 bases; unmatched junction nucleotides: 10. Germline V lookup: CDR1 GTSNPN, CDR2 SVGIG (reference sequence). The CDR3 covers 14 residues. As DNA, the CDR3 is TGTGCCTGGAGTCCCGGGACAGCAACTTTCGAGCAGTACTTC. Translation gives CAWSPGTATFEQYF. Looking up the rest from reference TRBV30 and TRBJ2-7 gives the full variable domain: SQTIHQWPATLVQPVGSPLSLECTVEGTSNPNLYWYRQAAGRGLQLLFYSVGIGQISSEVPQNLSASRPQDRQFILSSKKLLLSDSGFYLCAWSPGTATFEQYFGPGTRLTVT.

The rearrangement joins TRBV5-1 to TRBJ1-1, with 7 bases fitting TRBD1. V gave up 4 bases and J gave up 8 bases; unmatched junction bases: 5. Germline values: CDR1 SGHRS, CDR2 YFSETQ. The CDR3 covers 12 residues. CDR3 loop: CASSTGELEAFF. The CDR3 DNA follows: TGCGCCAGCAGCACAGGGGAGCTAGAAGCTTTCTTT.

This clone was seen only once. V is TRBV5-4 and J is TRBJ2-1; 8 bases fit TRBD1. The germline V gene has CDR1 SGHNT and CDR2 YYREEE (reference sequence). The CDR3 totals 18 residues. Trimming at V came to 0 bases and at J to 0 bases, leaving 8 bases not matched to a gene. CDR3 region: CASSLDTGTGLSYNEQFF. The CDR3 bases are TGTGCCAGCAGCTTGGATACCGGGACAGGCCTCTCCTACAATGAGCAGTTCTTC. The whole variable domain, filled in from reference TRBV5-4 and TRBJ2-1, reads ETGVTQSPTHLIKTRGQQVTLRCSSQSGHNTVSWYQQALGQGPQFIFQYYREEENGRGNFPPRFSGLQFPNYSSELNVNALELDDSALYLCASSLDTGTGLSYNEQFFGPGTRLTVL.

V usage is TRBV30 and J usage is TRBJ2-3; D may be TRBD1 (5 bases). The V end lost 2 bases, the J end lost 0 bases, and 6 bases lay between the germline ends. This CDR3 is 13 amino acids long. Germline CDR1 reads GTSNPN; CDR2 reads SVGIG (reference sequence). The CDR3 reads CAWSYRSTDTQYF. The DNA of the CDR3 is TGTGCCTGGAGTTACAGGAGCACAGATACGCAGTATTTT.

This clone was observed a few times. The genes are TRBV12-5 and TRBJ1-3; D ambiguous. CDR3 length equals 11 residues. The germline V gene encodes CDR1 LGHNT and CDR2 FRNRAP. V was pared by 6 bases and J by 3 bases, with 3 bases between. The CDR3 is CASGYGNTIYF. CDR3 coding DNA: TGTGCTAGTGGCTATGGAAACACCATATATTTT. The entire variable domain, with the rest obtained from reference TRBV12-5 and TRBJ1-3, is as follows: DARVTQTPRHKVTEMGQEVTMRCQPILGHNTVFWYRQTMMQGLELLAYFRNRAPLDDSGMPKDRFSAEMPDATLATLKIQPSEPRDSAVYFCASGYGNTIYFGEGSWLTVV.

The chain couples TRBV25-1 to TRBJ2-5; tentatively, D is TRBD1 (5 bases). Germline V gives CDR1 MGHDK, CDR2 SYGVNS. The CDR3 loop spans 13 amino acids. Trimming took off 5 bases at V and 9 bases at J, with 16 bases between the two ends. The chain's CDR3 is CASSTGPTRAQYF. DNA for the CDR3: TGTGCCAGCAGTACTGGGCCGACCAGGGCCCAGTACTTC.

V is TRBV7-9 and J is TRBJ2-1; TRBD2 matches 11 bases. The trim removed 5 bases at V and 3 bases at J, leaving 6 bases unmatched. Germline CDR1 is SEHNR and CDR2 is FQNEAQ (reference sequence). This CDR3 region has 16 residues. CDR3 sequence: CASSPTSGKNYNEQFF. The CDR3 DNA is TGTGCCAGCAGCCCGACTAGCGGGAAGAACTACAATGAGCAGTTCTTC.

The chain joins TRBV6-6 to TRBJ2-3; no definite D call. The V end was cut by 2 bases, the J end by 0 bases, with 6 bases between. The germline gives CDR1 MNHNY, CDR2 SVGAGI (reference sequence). The CDR3 has 14 residues. The CDR3 nucleotides read TGTGCCAGCAGTTACCCCTGGAGCACAGATACGCAGTATTTT. Protein product: CASSYPWSTDTQYF.

This clone was counted a few times. The CDR3 sequence: CASSYGDTQYF. The CDR3 coding sequence is TGTGCCAGCAGTTACGGAGATACGCAGTATTTT. The chain couples TRBV6-6 to TRBJ2-3; no clear D gene. V was clipped by 2 bases and J by 5 bases, with 2 bases between them. CDR3 length equals 11 residues. Germline assignment: CDR1 MNHNY and CDR2 SVGAGI (reference sequence).

The chain employs TRBV28 and TRBJ2-7, with a tentative D call TRBD1 (7 bases). Trimming shortened V by 8 bases and J by 2 bases, and 13 bases separated the two germline ends. Germline-derived CDR1 and CDR2 are MDHEN and SYDVKM. The CDR3 runs 13 residues. Here the CDR3 reads CASGGTAPYEQYF. CDR3 DNA: TGTGCCAGCGGCGGGACAGCACCCTACGAGCAGTACTTC.

In its sample, this clone was seen a few times. The rearrangement uses TRBV25-1 and TRBJ2-1; 13 nucleotides line up with TRBD2. Per the germline V gene, CDR1 is MGHDK and CDR2 is SYGVNS. The CDR3 runs 15 residues. Losses at the gene ends were 4 bases for V and 10 bases for J; bases not matched to a gene: 7. The chain's CDR3 is CASSAGTSGIEEQFF. CDR3 nucleotide sequence: TGTGCCAGCAGTGCGGGGACTAGCGGGATTGAAGAGCAGTTCTTC.

A word on this clone: The junction differs from germline at one of its ends, possibly a read error. The chain recombines TRBV13 with TRBJ2-3; 7 bases are a match to TRBD2. CDR1 PRHDT and CDR2 FYEKMQ come from the germline V gene (reference sequence). This CDR3 has 15 amino acids. Here the CDR3 reads CASRVEGRGTNTQYF. The CDR3 coding sequence is TGTGCCAGCAGGGTGGAAGGGAGGGGCACAAATACGCAGTATTTT.

This clone was counted only a few times. The chain joins TRBV7-2 to TRBJ2-1; the match to TRBD2 covers 7 bases. V dropped 3 bases and J dropped 4; count of bases not matched to a gene: 9. The CDR3 is 16 amino acids. Germline CDR1 is SGHTA and CDR2 is FQGNSA. The CDR3 bases are TGTGCCAGCAGCTTCCGAGCGGGGCGAGCGTACAATGAGCAGTTCTTC. Amino acid sequence: CASSFRAGRAYNEQFF.

This sequence joins TRBV29-1 and TRBJ2-7; TRBD2 matches at 15 bases. Unmatched junction bases numbered 7, after V lost 6 bases and J lost 4 bases. CDR1 and CDR2 from the germline V gene are SQVTM and ANQGSEA. This CDR3 has 15 residues. CDR3 region: CSVPFGTSGRYEQYF. The CDR3 nucleotides are TGCAGCGTACCGTTTGGGACTAGCGGGAGGTACGAGCAGTACTTC.

The chain has TRBV30 and TRBJ2-7; 13 nucleotides line up with TRBD2. Germline V lookup: CDR1 GTSNPN, CDR2 SVGIG (reference sequence). The CDR3 extends over 15 amino acids. With 1 base clipped from V and 7 bases from J, the junction kept 7 bases outside the gene matches. The CDR3 spells CAWSAGLAGVGEQYF. For the CDR3, the DNA is TGTGCCTGGAGTGCCGGACTAGCGGGAGTGGGAGAGCAGTACTTC.

This clone was seen a handful of times. V and J are TRBV30 and TRBJ2-7; unclear D gene. V lost 6 bases, J lost 1 base, and 19 bases lay in between. CDR1 is GTSNPN, CDR2 SVGIG, per germline (reference sequence). This CDR3 comprises 15 residues. This CDR3 reads CACRARSRTSYEQYF. The CDR3, as DNA: TGTGCCTGTAGGGCAAGATCACGGACGTCCTACGAGCAGTACTTC.

The gene calls are TRBV29-1 and TRBJ1-1, with a possible D match to TRBD1 (6 bases). The V gene's germline CDR1 is SQVTM and CDR2 ANQGSEA. CDR3 size: 12 residues. The V end was cut by 5 bases, the J end by 3 bases, with 10 bases between. DNA of the CDR3: TGCAGCGTTCGGGACACAGACACTGAAGCTTTCTTT. Translation gives CSVRDTDTEAFF.

The gene calls are TRBV14 and TRBJ2-7; D call uncertain. The germline CDR1 and CDR2 sequences are SGHDN and FVKESK. This CDR3 is 14 amino acids long. V gave up 0 bases and J gave up 6 bases, with 12 bases separating them. CDR3 protein: CASSQDNEASEQYF. DNA of the CDR3: TGTGCCAGCAGCCAAGATAACGAGGCTAGCGAGCAGTACTTC.

The V call is TRBV4-3, the J call TRBJ2-7; D perhaps matches TRBD1 (6 bases). Germline V CDR1 and CDR2: LGHNA, YSLEER. The CDR3 sequence is 13 residues long. V was shortened by 2 bases and J by 4 bases, with 9 bases between the two germline ends. CDR3 bases: TGCGCCAGCAGCCAACAACAGGGTTACGAGCAGTACTTC. This translates into CASSQQQGYEQYF.

CDR3 region: CAWSEGSSTDTQYF. For the CDR3, the DNA is TGTGCCTGGAGTGAAGGGTCGAGCACAGATACGCAGTATTTT. V and J are TRBV30 and TRBJ2-3; D not certain. CDR1 and CDR2 (germline): GTSNPN, SVGIG (reference sequence). V lost 1 base and J lost 0, with 8 bases in between. The CDR3 has 14 amino acids.